This T cell receptor (beta chain) was identified during a study of blood T cell repertoires in COVID-19. About the research overall: The cDNA or gDNA used as material had been derived from T cells, B-cell-depleted T cells, or PBMCs.

Germline V gene lookup returns CDR1 LGHDT and CDR2 YNNKEL (reference sequence). The CDR3 length is 16 residues. The V and J ends lost 0 bases and 0 bases respectively, with 9 bases between them. As processed by the authors: Nucleated cell counts were estimated from reference gene primer amplification. The repertoire was sequenced with immunoSEQ multiplex PCR; TCRdb's copy has only in-frame clones and lacks some. The DNA was the basis for D and trimming; V, J and clone size are from that table. The sample lists 350,000 to 500,000 clones, around nine tenths occurring once. The V gene is TRBV3-1 (or the pseudogene TRBV3-2), the J gene TRBJ2-1; no definite D call. Sequencing was performed on peripheral blood. This TCR was recovered from a man younger than 35 with COVID-19, enrolled during active disease. CDR3 in amino acids: CASSQDRRSSYNEQFF. The CDR3 region has the DNA TGTGCCAGCAGCCAAGATCGAAGGAGCTCCTACAATGAGCAGTTCTTC.